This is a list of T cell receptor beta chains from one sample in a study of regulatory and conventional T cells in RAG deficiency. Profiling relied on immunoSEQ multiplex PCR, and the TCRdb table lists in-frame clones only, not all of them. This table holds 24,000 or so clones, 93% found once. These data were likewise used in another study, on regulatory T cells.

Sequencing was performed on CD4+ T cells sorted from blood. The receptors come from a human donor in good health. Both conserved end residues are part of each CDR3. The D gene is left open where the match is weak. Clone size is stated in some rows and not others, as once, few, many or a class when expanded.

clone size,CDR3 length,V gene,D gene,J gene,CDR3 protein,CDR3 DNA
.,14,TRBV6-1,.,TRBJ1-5,CASSELDANQPQHF,TGTGCCAGCAGTGAACTCGACGCCAATCAGCCCCAGCATTTT
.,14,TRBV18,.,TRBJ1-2,CASSRDSRENGYTF,TGTGCCAGCTCAAGAGATAGCAGGGAGAATGGCTACACCTTC
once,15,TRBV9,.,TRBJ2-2,CASSVGGGGAGELFF,TGTGCCAGCAGCGTAGGAGGAGGGGGGGCCGGGGAGCTGTTTTTT
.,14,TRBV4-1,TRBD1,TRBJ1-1,CASSLTGMNTEAFF,TGCGCCAGCAGCCTGACAGGGATGAACACTGAAGCTTTCTTT
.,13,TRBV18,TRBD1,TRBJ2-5,CASSSDRVETQYF,TGTGCCAGCTCATCGGACAGGGTCGAGACCCAGTACTTC
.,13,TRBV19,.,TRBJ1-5,CASSPAINQPQHF,TGTGCCAGTTCCCCAGCTATCAATCAGCCCCAGCATTTT
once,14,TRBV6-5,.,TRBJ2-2,CASRLGTRTGELFF,TGTGCCAGCAGACTAGGCACGAGGACCGGGGAGCTGTTTTTT
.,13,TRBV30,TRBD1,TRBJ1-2,CAWSRDRGYGYTF,TGTGCCTGGAGCCGGGACAGGGGCTATGGCTACACCTTC
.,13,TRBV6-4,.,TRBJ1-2,CASSAGRGYGYTF,TGTGCCAGCAGTGCCGGCAGGGGCTATGGCTACACCTTC
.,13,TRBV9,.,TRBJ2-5,CASSVSGDETQYF,TGTGCCAGCAGCGTAAGTGGGGACGAGACCCAGTACTTC
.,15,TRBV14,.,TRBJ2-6,CASSPGGTGANVLTF,TGTGCCAGCAGCCCCGGGGGCACGGGGGCCAACGTCCTGACTTTC
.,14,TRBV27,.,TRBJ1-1,CASSYAGFNTEAFF,TGTGCCAGCAGTTACGCAGGTTTTAACACTGAAGCTTTCTTT
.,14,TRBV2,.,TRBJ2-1,CASSDFLQSNEQFF,TGTGCCAGCAGTGATTTTTTACAGAGCAATGAGCAGTTCTTC
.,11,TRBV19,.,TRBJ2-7,CASSNAGEQYF,TGTGCCAGTAGTAATGCGGGCGAGCAGTACTTC
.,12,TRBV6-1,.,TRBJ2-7,CASSEALLEQYF,TGTGCCAGCAGTGAAGCGCTCTTGGAGCAGTACTTC
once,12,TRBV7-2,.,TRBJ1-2,CASSLAGEGYTF,TGTGCCAGCAGCTTAGCAGGGGAAGGCTACACCTTC
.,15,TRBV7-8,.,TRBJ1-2,CASGLDRATSYGYTF,TGTGCCAGCGGCCTCGATCGTGCGACATCTTATGGCTACACCTTC
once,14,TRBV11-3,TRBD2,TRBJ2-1,CASSLMAGDNEQFF,TGTGCCAGCAGCTTAATGGCGGGAGACAATGAGCAGTTCTTC
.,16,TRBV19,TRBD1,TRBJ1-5,CASNAGQGASNQPQHF,TGTGCCAGTAATGCCGGACAGGGGGCGTCAAATCAGCCCCAGCATTTT
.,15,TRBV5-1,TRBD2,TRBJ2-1,CASTLAGGSYNEQFF,TGCGCCAGCACTCTAGCGGGAGGGTCCTACAATGAGCAGTTCTTC
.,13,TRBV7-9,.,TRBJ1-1,CASSRLGGTEAFF,TGTGCCAGCAGCCGCCTTGGGGGCACTGAAGCTTTCTTT
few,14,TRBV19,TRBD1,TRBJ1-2,CASSRQGANYGYTF,TGTGCCAGTAGTAGACAGGGGGCGAACTATGGCTACACCTTC
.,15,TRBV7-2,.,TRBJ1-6,CASSLASGLGSTLHF,TGTGCCAGCAGCTTAGCGAGTGGGTTAGGATCGACCCTCCACTTT
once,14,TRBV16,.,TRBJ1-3,CASSPSRAGNTIYF,TGTGCCAGCAGCCCCAGTAGAGCTGGAAACACCATATATTTT
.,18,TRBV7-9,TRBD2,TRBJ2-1,CASSPSRLAGGPMREQFF,TGTGCCAGCAGTCCGTCCCGTCTAGCGGGAGGGCCGATGCGTGAGCAGTTCTTC
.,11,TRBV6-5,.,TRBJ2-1,CASSQFDEQFF,TGTGCCAGCAGCCAGTTCGATGAGCAGTTCTTC
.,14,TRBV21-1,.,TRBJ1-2,CASSSYRVTRGYTF,TGTGCCAGCAGCAGTTACAGGGTCACGAGAGGCTACACCTTC
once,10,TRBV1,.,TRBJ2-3,CTSSQAPQYF,TGCACCAGCAGCCAAGCCCCCCAGTATTTT
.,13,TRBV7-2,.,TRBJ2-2,CASSTPNTGELFF,TGTGCCAGCAGCACGCCGAACACCGGGGAGCTGTTTTTT
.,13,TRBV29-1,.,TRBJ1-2,CSVDQGHNYGYTF,TGCAGCGTTGACCAGGGCCATAACTATGGCTACACCTTC